These 28 T cell receptor beta chains share one sample of origin, sequenced in a study of T cells after yellow fever vaccination. TCRdb recomputed calls from the 5' RACE reads with MiXCR, one row per CDR3 protein. The repertoire has about 260,000 distinct CDR3 sequences, 10% to 15% of them found once; the top ten carry roughly 0.5%. Sequences were derived from CD4+ T cells sorted from PBMCs, sampled 45 days after the yellow fever booster vaccination. Source of these receptors: a man aged 25 to 45 who received the YFV17D yellow fever vaccine.

The chain employs TRBV12-3 or TRBV12-4 and TRBJ1-5; perhaps TRBD1 as D (5 bases). CDR3 length: 15 residues. V was clipped by 6 bases and J by 5 bases, with 17 bases between them. This CDR3 reads CASRKGTGDYQPQHF. CDR3 sequence (DNA): TGTGCCAGCAGAAAGGGGACCGGAGATTATCAGCCCCAGCATTTT.

This clonotype came up a few times. This chain joins TRBV4-3 and TRBJ2-7; possibly TRBD2 for D (6 bases). This CDR3 has 15 amino acids. With 1 base removed from V and 2 bases from J, the gap between germline ends came to 12 bases. Germline V gene sequence: CDR1 LGHNA, CDR2 YSLEER. CDR3 loop: CASSQGTTRPYEQYF. The CDR3 DNA reads as TGCGCCAGCAGCCAAGGGACTACGCGTCCCTACGAGCAGTACTTC.

This clonotype was seen ten or more times. The V gene is TRBV20-1, the J gene TRBJ2-1; the match to TRBD2 covers 7 bases. This CDR3 contains 17 residues. Germline V gene sequence: CDR1 DFQATT, CDR2 SNEGSKA (reference sequence). V was pared by 6 bases and J by 2 bases, with 16 bases of the junction left unmatched. CDR3 region: CSAGASSGKHTYNEQFF. CDR3 DNA: TGCAGTGCCGGGGCCTCCAGCGGGAAACATACCTACAATGAGCAGTTCTTC.

This rearrangement joins TRBV5-4 to TRBJ2-7, with D perhaps assigned TRBD1 or TRBD2 (5 bases each). CDR3 size: 14 residues. Germline CDR1 and CDR2: SGHNT and YYREEE (reference sequence). The ends were cut back, 4 bases at V and 4 bases at J, with 15 bases in the middle. CDR3 in amino acids: CASSIAGTVYEQYF. Here the CDR3 DNA reads TGTGCCAGCAGCATCGCCGGGACCGTTTACGAGCAGTACTTC.

The gene calls are TRBV3-1 and TRBJ1-2; D not resolved. V was clipped by 4 bases and J by 4 bases, with 13 bases between them. Looked up from germline, CDR1 is LGHDT and CDR2 is YNNKEL (reference sequence). The CDR3 length is 14 residues. The CDR3 bases are TGTGCCAGCAGCCCCCGGGCAGCCCTCTATGGCTACACCTTC. It specifies CASSPRAALYGYTF.

The genes are TRBV24-1 and TRBJ2-5, with D possibly matching TRBD1 (6 bases). Trimming took 4 bases from V and 4 from J, leaving 12 bases between them. The CDR3 is made up of 14 amino acids. Germline V gene data show CDR1 as KGHDR and CDR2 as SFDVKD. CDR3 nucleotide sequence: TGTGCCACCAGTGACAAGGGACATGGAGAGACCCAGTACTTC. Its protein product is CATSDKGHGETQYF.

This chain connects TRBV20-1 to TRBJ1-2; tentatively, D is TRBD1 (5 bases). Germline V gene lookup returns CDR1 DFQATT and CDR2 SNEGSKA (reference sequence). This CDR3 is 12 amino acids long. Trimming cost V 0 bases and J 6 bases, with 8 bases left between them. The CDR3 protein is CSARDGADGYTF. CDR3 bases: TGCAGTGCTAGAGATGGGGCAGATGGCTACACCTTC.

The chain employs TRBV18 and TRBJ1-5; unclear D gene. In germline, CDR1 is KGHSH, CDR2 LQKENI. The V and J ends lost 6 bases and 4 bases respectively, with 10 bases between them. The CDR3 consists of 13 residues. The CDR3 protein is CASSSAGNQPQHF. The CDR3 nucleotides read TGTGCCAGCTCTTCGGCGGGTAATCAGCCCCAGCATTTT.

The CDR3, as DNA: TGCGCCAGCAGTTTGCCGGGACTAGCCGGCACCGGGGAGCTGTTTTTT. Translated: CASSLPGLAGTGELFF. The chain employs TRBV5-1 and TRBJ2-2; 9 nucleotides line up with TRBD2. V shed 5 bases, J shed 4 bases, and the junction held 9 bases outside the gene matches. The CDR3 contains 16 residues. Germline assignment: CDR1 SGHRS and CDR2 YFSETQ. Filled out from reference TRBV5-1 and TRBJ2-2, the complete variable domain reads KAGVTQTPRYLIKTRGQQVTLSCSPISGHRSVSWYQQTPGQGLQFLFEYFSETQRNKGNFPGRFSGRQFSNSRSEMNVSTLELGDSALYLCASSLPGLAGTGELFFGEGSRLTVL.

The rearrangement joins TRBV29-1 to TRBJ2-3; D is unclear. Germline CDR1 and CDR2: SQVTM and ANQGSEA. This CDR3 is 13 amino acids long. The germline V and J ends were trimmed by 1 base and 5 bases, with 10 bases remaining between them. CDR3 sequence (DNA): TGCAGCGTTGAAGGTTACTCCAGAGATACGCAGTATTTT. It codes for CSVEGYSRDTQYF.

This clonotype was picked up a small number of times. The rearrangement uses TRBV6-1 and TRBJ2-1; 7 bases line up with TRBD1. This CDR3 spans 15 amino acids. The V segment lost 7 bases and the J segment 8 bases; nucleotides outside the gene matches: 14. CDR1 and CDR2 from the germline V gene are MNHNS and SASEGT. DNA of the CDR3: TGTGCCAGCACCGCGACAGGGTCCCTATGGGATGAGCAGTTCTTC. Its protein is CASTATGSLWDEQFF.

This sequence joins TRBV30 and TRBJ2-7, with D perhaps TRBD1 (5 bases). Trimming took off 0 bases at V and 9 bases at J, with 12 bases between the two ends. Per germline, CDR1 GTSNPN and CDR2 SVGIG (reference sequence). The CDR3 covers 12 residues. As DNA, the CDR3 is TGTGCCTGGAGTGTACAGGCCTCGGTGCAGTACTTC. Translation gives CAWSVQASVQYF.

The sample holds a few counts of this clonotype. This sequence joins TRBV7-2 and TRBJ2-2; 12 bases align to TRBD2. The germline gives CDR1 SGHTA, CDR2 FQGNSA. V trimming: 2 bases; J trimming: 4 bases; junction bases outside the gene matches: 5. The CDR3 totals 17 residues. CDR3 loop: CASSLQWTSGTTGELFF. The CDR3 DNA follows: TGTGCCAGCAGCTTACAGTGGACTAGCGGGACCACCGGGGAGCTGTTTTTT.

This clonotype was detected only once. J is TRBJ2-1 and V is TRBV11-2; the match to TRBD1 covers 8 bases. V lost 0 bases to trimming and J lost 10 bases; unmatched junction nucleotides: 5. This CDR3 is 14 amino acids long. Germline V gene data show CDR1 as SGHAT and CDR2 as FQNNGV. The CDR3 DNA sequence: TGTGCCAGCAGCTTAGACCATGGACAGGGAGAGCAGTTCTTC. It translates to CASSLDHGQGEQFF.

The V and J genes are TRBV21-1 and TRBJ2-5; the D call TRBD1 from the table was never checked on the DNA. TRBV21-1 is a pseudogene locus. The CDR3 length is 15 residues. CDR3 region: CASSGRDTEGETQYF. The CDR3 DNA reads TGTGCCAGCAGCGGACGGGACACAGAGGGAGAGACCCAGTACTTC.

This clonotype was observed a handful of times. The V call is TRBV5-1, the J call TRBJ2-7; TRBD2 is a possible D gene (6 bases). V was shortened by 4 bases and J by 0 bases, with 17 bases between the two germline ends. The CDR3 contains 16 residues. In germline, CDR1 is SGHRS, CDR2 YFSETQ. The CDR3: CASSRRIGGSSYEQYF. CDR3 sequence (DNA): TGCGCCAGCAGCCGGAGGATTGGAGGGAGCTCCTACGAGCAGTACTTC. Full variable domain (missing parts from reference TRBV5-1 and TRBJ2-7): KAGVTQTPRYLIKTRGQQVTLSCSPISGHRSVSWYQQTPGQGLQFLFEYFSETQRNKGNFPGRFSGRQFSNSRSEMNVSTLELGDSALYLCASSRRIGGSSYEQYFGPGTRLTVT.

This clonotype has more than one count but fewer than ten. The rearrangement joins TRBV5-1 to TRBJ2-1, with D tentatively TRBD1 (5 bases). V was clipped by 1 base and J by 7 bases, with 9 bases between them. The germline V gene has CDR1 SGHRS and CDR2 YFSETQ. This CDR3 is built from 13 residues. The CDR3 bases are TGCGCCAGCAGCTTGAATGGGGCAAATGAGCAGTTCTTC. Translation gives CASSLNGANEQFF.

This clonotype has a count of ten or more. The chain joins TRBV19 to TRBJ2-6; the D is unclear. Per the germline V gene, CDR1 is LNHDA and CDR2 is SQIVND (reference sequence). The CDR3 is 15 residues long. The V and J ends lost 6 bases and 1 base respectively, with 10 bases between them. CDR3 sequence: CASSRDLSGANVLTF. The CDR3 DNA is TGTGCCAGTAGCCGAGACCTTTCTGGGGCCAACGTCCTGACTTTC.

There are many counts of this clonotype. The rearrangement uses TRBV20-1 and TRBJ2-2; D might be TRBD2 (6 bases). Between the trimmed V and J ends, which lost 0 bases and 2 bases, there was a span of 16 bases. This CDR3 has 17 amino acids. Germline CDR1 and CDR2: DFQATT and SNEGSKA (reference sequence). The CDR3 spells CSARDRVRGFNTGELFF. CDR3 nucleotides: TGCAGTGCTAGAGATAGGGTGCGGGGCTTCAACACCGGGGAGCTGTTTTTT.

There are a few counts of this clonotype. The chain links TRBV20-1 to TRBJ2-5; TRBD1 aligns across 9 bases. Trimming removed 5 bases from V and 5 bases from J; junction bases left unmatched: 9. CDR3 length equals 14 residues. Germline CDR1 DFQATT, CDR2 SNEGSKA (reference sequence). The CDR3 bases are TGCAGTGCTCCGAGGGACAGGGAGGGGGAGACCCAGTACTTC. Translation gives CSAPRDREGETQYF.

This clonotype was seen ten or more times. This sequence joins TRBV29-1 and TRBJ2-7; possible D gene TRBD1, 6 bases. This CDR3 comprises 11 residues. The germline V and J ends were trimmed by 7 bases and 3 bases, with 10 bases remaining between them. CDR1 SQVTM and CDR2 ANQGSEA come from the germline V gene. DNA for the CDR3: TGCAGCGCCTCGGACAGCTACGAGCAGTACTTC. It translates to CSASDSYEQYF.

There are a few counts of this clonotype. J is TRBJ1-1 and V is TRBV29-1; 8 nucleotides agree with TRBD1. The CDR3 covers 14 residues. After removal of 6 bases from V and 3 bases from J, the junction contained 9 bases not matched to a gene. Germline CDR1 and CDR2: SQVTM and ANQGSEA. The CDR3 reads CSVTQGARYTEAFF. CDR3 DNA sequence: TGCAGCGTAACCCAGGGGGCGCGTTACACTGAAGCTTTCTTT.

This clonotype was counted many times. V usage is TRBV10-3 and J usage is TRBJ1-3, with TRBD1 as a possible D gene (6 bases). V lost 8 bases to trimming and J lost 0 bases, with 8 bases between them. CDR1 is ENHRY and CDR2 is SYGVKD in the germline V gene. CDR3 size: 13 residues. This chain's CDR3 is CAIGGVSGNTIYF. The CDR3 nucleotides read TGTGCCATCGGGGGCGTCTCTGGAAACACCATATATTTT.

This clonotype was seen repeatedly, ten times or more. This sequence joins TRBV15 and TRBJ2-3, with TRBD2 matching 10 bases. The germline V gene encodes CDR1 LNHNV and CDR2 YYDKDF (reference sequence). With V trimmed by 0 bases and J by 14 bases, 11 bases remained unmatched. The CDR3 loop spans 15 amino acids. For the CDR3, the DNA is TGTGCCACCAGCAGAGATAGGGGACTAGCGCTCCATGGGTATTTT. Protein product: CATSRDRGLALHGYF.

The chain links TRBV9 to TRBJ2-7; TRBD1 aligns across 7 bases. From germline, CDR1 is SGDLS and CDR2 YYNGEE. V trimming: 4 bases; J trimming: 4 bases; junction bases outside the gene matches: 11. There are 15 residues in the CDR3. The CDR3 here is CASSPQGTAKYEQYF. The CDR3, as DNA: TGTGCCAGCAGCCCCCAAGGGACAGCGAAATACGAGCAGTACTTC. Based on the CDR3 plus reference TRBV9 and TRBJ2-7, the full variable domain is DSGVTQTPKHLITATGQRVTLRCSPRSGDLSVYWYQQSLDQGLQFLIQYYNGEERAKGNILERFSAQQFPDLHSELNLSSLELGDSALYFCASSPQGTAKYEQYFGPGTRLTVT.

This clonotype was found a few times. The gene calls are TRBV12-3 or TRBV12-4 and TRBJ2-3; a weak D match, TRBD2 (6 bases). This CDR3 is 17 amino acids long. With 7 bases removed from V and 0 bases from J, the gap between germline ends came to 20 bases. The CDR3 loop reads CASTSPGTPTSTDTQYF. In DNA, the CDR3 is TGTGCCAGCACCTCCCCCGGGACTCCTACTAGCACAGATACGCAGTATTTT.

The chain joins TRBV9 to TRBJ2-1; TRBD2 aligns across 7 bases. Germline loops: CDR1 SGDLS, CDR2 YYNGEE. This CDR3 is 16 amino acids long. Trimming cost V 2 bases and J 2 bases; bases outside gene matches: 7. The CDR3: CASSVRPGRTYNEQFF. CDR3 nucleotide sequence: TGTGCCAGCAGCGTCCGCCCCGGGAGGACCTACAATGAGCAGTTCTTC. The complete variable domain, with remaining parts taken from reference TRBV9 and TRBJ2-1, reads DSGVTQTPKHLITATGQRVTLRCSPRSGDLSVYWYQQSLDQGLQFLIQYYNGEERAKGNILERFSAQQFPDLHSELNLSSLELGDSALYFCASSVRPGRTYNEQFFGPGTRLTVL.

V usage is TRBV7-2 and J usage is TRBJ2-5; no clear D gene. CDR3 size: 15 residues. Germline V gene lookup returns CDR1 SGHTA and CDR2 FQGNSA. Trimming took 1 base from V and 4 from J, leaving 13 bases between them. Written as DNA, the CDR3 is TGTGCCAGCAGCTTAGGAACAGTGGGGATAGAGACCCAGTACTTC. Protein: CASSLGTVGIETQYF.